The rows below give T cell receptor beta chains drawn from one sample of a study of a mutant IDH1 vaccine in newly diagnosed glioma. For these receptors, no antigen is known. Produced via immunoSEQ multiplex PCR; TCRdb's table is partial and in-frame only. The table shows more than 30,000 clones, with roughly 89% occurring only once. Sample: PBMCs, taken from a glioma patient whose treatment included an IDH1 peptide vaccine. The receptors originated from a man aged 40-49 years with glioma. Both conserved end residues are part of each CDR3. The D gene is left open where the match is weak. Clone sizes are given selectively: once, few, many, or a class where the clone is expanded.

D: -; size: -; V: TRBV7-3; J: TRBJ2-2; CDR3: CASSPLRGSGELFF; DNA: TGTGCCAGCAGCCCCTTAAGGGGGTCCGGGGAGCTGTTTTTT
D: TRBD2; size: -; V: TRBV7-2; J: TRBJ2-7; CDR3: CASSWAGVDYEQYF; DNA: TGTGCCAGCAGCTGGGCGGGGGTGGACTACGAGCAGTACTTC
D: -; size: -; V: TRBV14; J: TRBJ1-1; CDR3: CASSQYEDTEAFF; DNA: TGTGCCAGCAGCCAGTATGAGGACACTGAAGCTTTCTTT
D: -; size: -; V: TRBV5-1; J: TRBJ1-2; CDR3: CASSFGGGAGYGYTF; DNA: TGCGCCAGCAGCTTTGGCGGGGGCGCTGGCTATGGCTACACCTTC
D: -; size: -; V: TRBV11-3; J: TRBJ1-1; CDR3: CASSFRGWGTEAFF; DNA: TGTGCCAGCAGCTTCAGGGGATGGGGCACTGAAGCTTTCTTT
D: TRBD1; size: -; V: TRBV7-9; J: TRBJ2-7; CDR3: CASSFRDSYEQYF; DNA: TGTGCCAGCAGCTTCCGGGACAGCTACGAGCAGTACTTC
D: -; size: -; V: TRBV12-5; J: TRBJ2-3; CDR3: CASGLGGQTDTQYF; DNA: TGTGCTAGTGGTTTGGGAGGACAGACAGATACGCAGTATTTT
D: -; size: -; V: TRBV4-3; J: TRBJ2-1; CDR3: CASSQDWGKQFF; DNA: TGCGCCAGCAGCCAAGATTGGGGGAAGCAGTTCTTC
D: -; size: -; V: TRBV2; J: TRBJ1-1; CDR3: CASSEEGLGRTEAFF; DNA: TGTGCCAGCAGTGAAGAGGGCCTCGGGAGAACTGAAGCTTTCTTT
D: -; size: -; V: TRBV7-2; J: TRBJ2-5; CDR3: CASSLGAGGWETQYF; DNA: TGTGCCAGCAGCTTAGGAGCAGGGGGGTGGGAGACCCAGTACTTC
D: TRBD2; size: few; V: TRBV5-4; J: TRBJ2-2; CDR3: CASSLEAGGGGELFF; DNA: TGTGCCAGCAGCTTGGAAGCGGGGGGCGGCGGGGAGCTGTTTTTT
D: TRBD2; size: once; V: TRBV7-9; J: TRBJ2-3; CDR3: CASSSYLAGLHTQYF; DNA: TGTGCCAGCAGCTCCTATCTAGCGGGCCTTCATACGCAGTATTTT
D: TRBD2; size: -; V: TRBV7-9; J: TRBJ2-2; CDR3: CASSFGTSGISSGELFF; DNA: TGTGCCAGCAGCTTCGGGACTAGCGGGATCTCTTCCGGGGAGCTGTTTTTT